The 13 T cell receptor beta chains given below trace back to one sample, sequenced in a study of TIL therapy for anti-PD-1-resistant metastatic lung cancer (TCRdb year 2021). Using bias-controlled multiplex PCR with the immunoSEQ v3 hsTCRB kit, the TCR beta CDR3 regions were amplified from genomic DNA. TCRdb's version of the immuneACCESS table is confined to in-frame rearrangements and falls short of the full clone set. An unresolved V gene accounts for under half of the shortfall where checked; the remainder is of unknown origin. The sample data list 35,000 or so clones, and around 67% of these were observed just once. The ten biggest clones cover about 5.7% of the sample. What the time point label conveys for this sample: pre-treatment sample, taken before nivolumab and TIL therapy. The source material was blood, sampled at baseline. These receptors came from a person aged 25-80 years with non-small cell lung cancer.

In this sample, this clone turned up a few times. The genes are TRBV11-3 and TRBJ2-7; D gene ambiguous. V dropped 1 base and J dropped 6 bases, with 7 bases sitting between them. This CDR3 region has 12 residues. The germline V gene encodes CDR1 SGHNT and CDR2 YENEEA. The CDR3 loop reads CASSLGGGEQYF. DNA of the CDR3: TGTGCCAGCAGCTTAGGTGGCGGCGAGCAGTACTTC.

The chain is built from TRBV27 and TRBJ1-2, with 10 bases that match TRBD1. The germline V gene has CDR1 MNHEY and CDR2 SMNVEV (reference sequence). Trimming removed 4 bases from V and 6 bases from J; junction bases left unmatched: 8. The CDR3 runs 15 residues. CDR3: CASSSYGTGADGYTF. As DNA, the CDR3 is TGTGCCAGCAGTTCATATGGGACAGGGGCGGATGGCTACACCTTC.

The CDR3 DNA sequence: TGCAGTGTCCCGGGTCCTAATGAGCAGTTCTTC. This encodes CSVPGPNEQFF. The chain couples TRBV20-1 to TRBJ2-1, with D unresolved. Between the trimmed V and J ends, which lost 7 bases and 7 bases, there was a span of 11 bases. Germline V lookup: CDR1 DFQATT, CDR2 SNEGSKA (reference sequence). The CDR3 extends over 11 amino acids.

This chain connects TRBV5-1 to TRBJ1-4, with D unresolved. Germline V gene lookup returns CDR1 SGHRS and CDR2 YFSETQ. This CDR3 has 17 amino acids. Trimming took off 0 bases at V and 7 bases at J, with 19 bases between the two ends. CDR3 region: CASSLVFRGLETEKLFF. Here the CDR3 DNA reads TGCGCCAGCAGCTTGGTTTTCCGCGGCTTAGAAACTGAAAAACTGTTTTTT.

The chain uses TRBV5-4 and TRBJ2-3, with TRBD2 identical over 10 bases. CDR3 length equals 15 residues. From germline, CDR1 is SGHNT and CDR2 YYREEE (reference sequence). V lost 5 bases to trimming and J lost 3 bases; unmatched junction nucleotides: 6. CDR3 region: CASRSAGGPTDTQYF. In nucleotides, the CDR3 is TGTGCCAGCAGATCAGCGGGAGGGCCAACAGATACGCAGTATTTT. The whole variable domain, remainder taken from reference TRBV5-4 and TRBJ2-3, is ETGVTQSPTHLIKTRGQQVTLRCSSQSGHNTVSWYQQALGQGPQFIFQYYREEENGRGNFPPRFSGLQFPNYSSELNVNALELDDSALYLCASRSAGGPTDTQYFGPGTRLTVL.

V and J are TRBV7-2 and TRBJ2-7, with TRBD2 matching 9 bases. This CDR3 spans 15 amino acids. Germline V gives CDR1 SGHTA, CDR2 FQGNSA. V lost 7 bases to trimming and J lost 4 bases; unmatched junction nucleotides: 11. CDR3 loop: CASKIMAGGSYEQYF. CDR3 nucleotide sequence: TGTGCCAGCAAGATCATGGCGGGAGGGAGTTACGAGCAGTACTTC.

The chain combines TRBV28 with TRBJ2-1, with 10 bases aligning to TRBD2. The CDR3 runs 16 residues. The V gene's germline CDR1 is MDHEN and CDR2 SYDVKM. V was pared by 4 bases and J by 2 bases, with 5 bases of the junction left unmatched. Written as DNA, the CDR3 is TGTGCCAGCAGTTATAGCGGGGGGCTAACCTACAATGAGCAGTTCTTC. Translation gives CASSYSGGLTYNEQFF.

Only a few counts were recorded for this clone. This chain joins TRBV11-2 and TRBJ1-6; D gene unclear. CDR1 is SGHAT and CDR2 is FQNNGV in the germline V gene. V lost 2 bases and J 0 bases, leaving 11 bases between the germline ends. This CDR3 has 17 residues. In nucleotides, the CDR3 is TGTGCCAGCAGCTTATCCGGGTCGAGCTCCTATAATTCACCCCTCCACTTT. Translation gives CASSLSGSSSYNSPLHF.

This chain connects TRBV11-2 to TRBJ2-5; D is unclear. The CDR3 contains 15 residues. Germline V CDR1 and CDR2: SGHAT, FQNNGV. V was cut by 8 bases and J by 1 base, with 17 bases left in between. The CDR3 nucleotides read TGTGCCAGCGTTGCAAGGGCAGACTCCCAAGAGACCCAGTACTTC. Amino acid sequence: CASVARADSQETQYF.

V gene TRBV7-3 combines with J gene TRBJ2-5; 11 bases fit TRBD2. Germline CDR1 SGHTA, CDR2 FQGTGA. The length of the CDR3 is 14 residues. Trimming cost V 6 bases and J 4 bases; bases outside gene matches: 4. CDR3 region: CASSTSGGGETQYF. The CDR3 DNA reads as TGTGCCAGCAGTACTAGCGGGGGCGGAGAGACCCAGTACTTC.

The chain carries TRBV5-4 and TRBJ2-1, with a weak D call TRBD2 (5 bases). The CDR3 covers 12 residues. The V gene lost 2 bases and the J gene lost 9 bases, with 9 bases spanning the gap. CDR1 SGHNT and CDR2 YYREEE come from the germline V gene (reference sequence). CDR3 sequence reads: CASSFSSGEQFF. The CDR3 region has the DNA TGTGCCAGCAGCTTCTCCAGCGGTGAGCAGTTCTTC.

This chain connects TRBV19 to TRBJ1-5; D possibly corresponds to TRBD1 (6 bases). Trimming shortened V by 5 bases and J by 6 bases, and 20 bases separated the two germline ends. Per germline, CDR1 LNHDA and CDR2 SQIVND (reference sequence). The CDR3 totals 16 residues. The CDR3 loop reads CASSPRGGRGRQPQHF. The CDR3 bases are TGTGCCAGTAGTCCCCGGGGGGGCAGGGGCCGTCAGCCCCAGCATTTT.

This clone showed up just a few times. The chain combines TRBV2 with TRBJ2-7, with D uncertain. V was pared by 6 bases and J by 0 bases, with 3 bases between. This CDR3 is built from 11 residues. Germline V gene lookup returns CDR1 SNHLY and CDR2 FYNNEI. The CDR3 region is CASRVSYEQYF. For the CDR3, the DNA is TGTGCCAGCAGGGTCTCCTACGAGCAGTACTTC. The variable domain in full, with the rest retrieved from reference TRBV2 and TRBJ2-7, is EPEVTQTPSHQVTQMGQEVILRCVPISNHLYFYWYRQILGQKVEFLVSFYNNEISEKSEIFDDQFSVERPDGSNFTLKIRSTKLEDSAMYFCASRVSYEQYFGPGTRLTVT.